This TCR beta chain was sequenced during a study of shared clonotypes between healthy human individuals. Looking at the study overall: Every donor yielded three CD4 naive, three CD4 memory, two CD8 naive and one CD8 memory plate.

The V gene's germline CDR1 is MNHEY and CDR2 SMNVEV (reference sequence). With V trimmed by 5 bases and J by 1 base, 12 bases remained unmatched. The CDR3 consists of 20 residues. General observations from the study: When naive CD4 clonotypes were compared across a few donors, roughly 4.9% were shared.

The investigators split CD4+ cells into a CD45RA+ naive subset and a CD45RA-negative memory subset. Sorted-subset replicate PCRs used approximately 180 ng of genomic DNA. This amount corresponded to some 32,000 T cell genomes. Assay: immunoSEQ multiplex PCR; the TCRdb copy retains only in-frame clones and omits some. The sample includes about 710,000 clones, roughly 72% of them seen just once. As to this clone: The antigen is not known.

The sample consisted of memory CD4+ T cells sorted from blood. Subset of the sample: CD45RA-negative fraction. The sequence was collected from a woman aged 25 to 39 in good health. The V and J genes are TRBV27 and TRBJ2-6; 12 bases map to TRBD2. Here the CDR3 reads CASSLRPTSGSPSGANVLTF. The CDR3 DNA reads TGTGCCAGCAGTCTCCGCCCGACTAGCGGGAGTCCATCTGGGGCCAACGTCCTGACTTTC.